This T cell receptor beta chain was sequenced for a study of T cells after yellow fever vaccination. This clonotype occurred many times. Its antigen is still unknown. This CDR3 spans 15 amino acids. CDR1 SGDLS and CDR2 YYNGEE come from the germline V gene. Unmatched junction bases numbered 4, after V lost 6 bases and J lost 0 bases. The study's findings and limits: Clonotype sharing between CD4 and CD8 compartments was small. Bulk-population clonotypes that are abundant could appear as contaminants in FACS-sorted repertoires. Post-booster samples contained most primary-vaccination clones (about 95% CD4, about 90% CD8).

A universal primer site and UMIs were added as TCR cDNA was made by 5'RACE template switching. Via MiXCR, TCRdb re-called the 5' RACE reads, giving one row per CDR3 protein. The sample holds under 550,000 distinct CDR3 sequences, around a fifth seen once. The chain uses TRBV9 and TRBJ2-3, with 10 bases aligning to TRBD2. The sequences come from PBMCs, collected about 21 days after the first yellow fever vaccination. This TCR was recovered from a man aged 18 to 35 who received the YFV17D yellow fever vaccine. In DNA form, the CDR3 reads TGTGCCAGCAACGGACTAGCGGATAGCACAGATACGCAGTATTTT. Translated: CASNGLADSTDTQYF.